These 19 T cell receptor beta chains came from one sample sequenced in a study of vaccination effects on CD4 cells after COVID-19. For these TCRs, the target antigens are not known. Before any sequencing was done, the ViraFEST assay used viral peptide pools to expand antigen-specific CD4+ T cells. Following 10 days of culture, CD4+ T cells were isolated. By PCR, the person was confirmed to have had SARS-CoV-2 infection between March and December 2020. The data were produced by immunoSEQ multiplex PCR, yet TCRdb's version contains in-frame clones alone and is incomplete. The repertoire has around 40,000 clones, under 80% of them found once; the top ten carry roughly 30%. The source was CD4+ T cells from PBMCs cultured with a peptide pool, collected before COVID-19 vaccination. The origin of the receptors is a human donor who had a prior SARS-CoV-2 infection.

The chain is built from TRBV11-2 and TRBJ1-4, with D possibly TRBD1 on 5 matching bases. This CDR3 is built from 16 residues. The germline V gene encodes CDR1 SGHAT and CDR2 FQNNGV. Trimming took 5 bases from V and 8 from J, leaving 21 bases between them. The CDR3 DNA follows: TGTGCCAGCAGCCCCAGGCGAATTGGGGCCGGGGAAAAACTGTTTTTT. This encodes CASSPRRIGAGEKLFF. Complete variable domain (other parts from reference TRBV11-2 and TRBJ1-4): EAGVAQSPRYKIIEKRQSVAFWCNPISGHATLYWYQQILGQGPKLLIQFQNNGVVDDSQLPKDRFSAERLKGVDSTLKIQPAKLEDSAVYLCASSPRRIGAGEKLFFGSGTQLSVL.

This clone was detected only once. The CDR3 coding sequence is TGTGCCAGCTCCGGGACAGGGAACCCCTACGAGCAGTACTTC. Residues: CASSGTGNPYEQYF. This chain uses TRBV18 with TRBJ2-7; 9 bases fit TRBD1. The CDR3 is 14 amino acids. After removal of 6 bases from V and 2 bases from J, the junction contained 5 bases not matched to a gene. CDR1 KGHSH and CDR2 LQKENI come from the germline V gene.

This chain uses TRBV19 with TRBJ1-2, with 7 bases aligning to TRBD1. This CDR3 is 14 amino acids long. The V segment lost 6 bases and the J segment 4 bases; nucleotides outside the gene matches: 8. The germline V gene encodes CDR1 LNHDA and CDR2 SQIVND (reference sequence). The CDR3 bases are TGTGCCAGTAGGAACAGGGGACAAATCTATGGCTACACCTTC. Translating gives CASRNRGQIYGYTF.

This clone has a handful of counts. Here the CDR3 DNA reads TGTGCCAGCAGCTTAGAAGGCGGGAGTTACAATGAGCAGTTCTTC. It codes for CASSLEGGSYNEQFF. The rearrangement links TRBV7-9 to TRBJ2-1; 7 positions agree with TRBD2. V trimming: 1 base; J trimming: 4 bases; junction bases outside the gene matches: 4. CDR1 and CDR2 (germline): SEHNR, FQNEAQ (reference sequence). There are 15 residues in the CDR3.

This rearrangement joins TRBV13 to TRBJ2-3; the match to TRBD1 covers 10 bases. Germline V CDR1 and CDR2: PRHDT, FYEKMQ (reference sequence). The CDR3 is 17 amino acids. Losses at the gene ends were 4 bases for V and 9 bases for J; bases not matched to a gene: 16. The CDR3 DNA is TGTGCCAGCAGCTACAGGGCAGGGACAGGGGTGAGTTGGACGCAGTATTTT. Its translation is CASSYRAGTGVSWTQYF.

This chain connects TRBV12-5 to TRBJ2-7; D is unresolved. V was clipped by 5 bases and J by 2 bases, with 4 bases between them. The germline V gene has CDR1 LGHNT and CDR2 FRNRAP. CDR3 size: 11 residues. The CDR3 spells CASGLAYEQYF. CDR3 nucleotides: TGTGCTAGTGGTCTAGCCTACGAGCAGTACTTC.

The V gene is TRBV7-3, the J gene TRBJ1-2; 12 bases are a match to TRBD1. With V trimmed by 4 bases and J by 7 bases, 10 bases remained unmatched. The CDR3 covers 16 residues. Per the germline V gene, CDR1 is SGHTA and CDR2 is FQGTGA. CDR3 sequence: CASSSSGTGGISGYTF. In DNA form, the CDR3 reads TGTGCCAGCAGCTCATCCGGGACAGGGGGCATCAGTGGCTACACCTTC.

The rearrangement uses TRBV6-5 and TRBJ2-3; D is perhaps TRBD2 (5 bases). The CDR3 consists of 14 residues. V shed 6 bases and J shed 2 bases, with 12 bases lying between them. Germline lookup yields CDR1 MNHEY and CDR2 SVGAGI. The CDR3 nucleotides read TGTGCCAGCAGCCTACTAGATATCACAGATACGCAGTATTTT. Translating gives CASSLLDITDTQYF.

This clone has more than one count but fewer than ten. This chain connects TRBV5-4 to TRBJ1-1; D not certain. CDR3 length: 14 amino acids. V gave up 6 bases and J gave up 1 base, with 13 bases separating them. Germline V CDR1 and CDR2: SGHNT, YYREEE (reference sequence). The CDR3 spells CASTMGIQNTEAFF. Here the CDR3 DNA reads TGTGCCAGCACGATGGGGATCCAGAACACTGAAGCTTTCTTT. Drawing the rest from reference TRBV5-4 and TRBJ1-1, the complete variable domain is ETGVTQSPTHLIKTRGQQVTLRCSSQSGHNTVSWYQQALGQGPQFIFQYYREEENGRGNFPPRFSGLQFPNYSSELNVNALELDDSALYLCASTMGIQNTEAFFGQGTRLTVV.

This clone was observed a handful of times. This chain links TRBV5-4 with TRBJ2-7; D might be TRBD2 (6 bases). Trimming took 4 bases from V and 0 from J, leaving 11 bases between them. CDR3 length: 14 amino acids. Germline CDR1 reads SGHNT; CDR2 reads YYREEE (reference sequence). CDR3 in DNA: TGTGCCAGCAGCCAGAACGGGGGCTCCTACGAGCAGTACTTC. This gives the protein CASSQNGGSYEQYF. The whole variable domain, filled in from reference TRBV5-4 and TRBJ2-7, reads ETGVTQSPTHLIKTRGQQVTLRCSSQSGHNTVSWYQQALGQGPQFIFQYYREEENGRGNFPPRFSGLQFPNYSSELNVNALELDDSALYLCASSQNGGSYEQYFGPGTRLTVT.

The chain has TRBV5-1 and TRBJ1-2; D gene uncertain. CDR3 length equals 12 residues. Per the germline V gene, CDR1 is SGHRS and CDR2 is YFSETQ. V was clipped by 9 bases and J by 4 bases, with 13 bases between them. The CDR3 nucleotides read TGCGCCACCCGGGTGGTGGGCTATGGCTACACCTTC. Translated: CATRVVGYGYTF.

This clone was seen a handful of times. This rearrangement joins TRBV25-1 to TRBJ2-3, with D possibly being TRBD1 (6 bases). Germline V lookup: CDR1 MGHDK, CDR2 SYGVNS. The CDR3 totals 18 residues. The germline V and J ends were trimmed by 5 bases and 2 bases, with 23 bases remaining between them. CDR3 sequence: CASSRSTALGGFTDTQYF. The CDR3 DNA reads as TGTGCCAGCAGTCGCTCTACCGCCTTAGGGGGATTCACAGATACGCAGTATTTT.

The gene calls are TRBV9 and TRBJ2-7, with D tentatively TRBD2 (7 bases). V was cut by 2 bases and J by 9 bases, with 27 bases left in between. The germline gives CDR1 SGDLS, CDR2 YYNGEE. The CDR3 extends over 17 amino acids. The CDR3 sequence: CASSVKGGGGEGKWQYF. In nucleotides, the CDR3 is TGTGCCAGCAGCGTCAAAGGGGGAGGGGGAGAGGGTAAGTGGCAGTACTTC.

V and J are TRBV12-3 or TRBV12-4 and TRBJ1-1; D is unresolved. Trimming cost V 4 bases and J 7 bases, with 10 bases left between them. The CDR3 contains 12 residues. The CDR3 region is CASSSNGLEAFF. The CDR3 DNA is TGTGCCAGCAGTTCAAACGGGCTTGAAGCTTTCTTT.

This chain joins TRBV19 and TRBJ2-1; D perhaps matches TRBD2 (6 bases). The V end lost 4 bases, the J end lost 6 bases, and 10 bases lay between the germline ends. Germline CDR1 reads LNHDA; CDR2 reads SQIVND (reference sequence). The CDR3 extends over 13 amino acids. CDR3 protein: CASSTRLVNEQFF. Written as DNA, the CDR3 is TGTGCCAGTAGTACCAGACTAGTCAATGAGCAGTTCTTC.

CDR3 sequence: CASSQVNEQFF. CDR3 sequence (DNA): TGTGCCAGCAGCCAAGTTAATGAGCAGTTCTTC. The chain employs TRBV4-2 and TRBJ2-1; D remains unclear. CDR1 is LGHNA, CDR2 YNFKEQ, per germline. The V end lost 1 base, the J end lost 7 bases, and 2 bases lay between the germline ends. CDR3 length: 11 amino acids.

V usage is TRBV13 and J usage is TRBJ2-2, with D hard to call. The CDR3 contains 12 residues. In germline, CDR1 is PRHDT, CDR2 FYEKMQ (reference sequence). Trimming removed 3 bases from V and 3 bases from J, with 2 bases in between. CDR3 coding DNA: TGTGCCAGCAGCTTTTACACCGGGGAGCTGTTTTTT. Translated: CASSFYTGELFF.

This clone has just a few counts. The J gene is TRBJ2-1, the V gene TRBV6-2 or TRBV6-3, with D perhaps given as TRBD1 or TRBD2 (5 bases each). The V gene lost 2 bases and the J gene lost 6 bases, with 8 bases spanning the gap. CDR1 is MNHEY, CDR2 SVGEGT, per germline. The CDR3 sequence is 13 residues long. CDR3 coding DNA: TGTGCCAGCAGTTACCGGGGCAGCAATGAGCAGTTCTTC. Translating it yields CASSYRGSNEQFF.

The V call is TRBV3-1 (or the pseudogene TRBV3-2), the J call TRBJ2-1, with 9 bases identical to TRBD2. The germline V gene has CDR1 LGHDT and CDR2 YNNKEL (reference sequence). CDR3 length: 16 residues. Trimming at V came to 3 bases and at J to 4 bases, leaving 7 bases not matched to a gene. The chain's CDR3 is CASSHTSSGEYNEQFF. CDR3 in DNA: TGTGCCAGCAGCCATACGTCTAGCGGGGAGTACAATGAGCAGTTCTTC.